This entry features one T cell receptor (beta chain) sequence. Antigen specificity is unknown. This entry is derived from a study of monozygotic twins with inflammatory bowel disease. The study's findings and limits: IBD patients displayed reduced TCRbeta diversity (inverse Simpson) when set against healthy co-twins. Especially with disease activity, IBD patients had fewer clonotypes in common with others than healthy twins did.

The CDR3 covers 11 residues. From germline, CDR1 is SGHAT and CDR2 FQDESV (reference sequence). Unsorted whole blood yielded the total RNA, with T cells left unselected. A total RNA quantity of about 4,000 ng went into each TCR library. From its re-call of the 5' RACE reads, TCRdb lists each CDR3 protein once, without DNA. Seen in this sample are approximately 120,000 distinct CDR3 sequences; the ten most common clones hold 12%. This clonotype was obtained from a human donor with ulcerative colitis or Crohn's disease, or a healthy co-twin of an affected twin (not recorded which). The material sequenced was blood. The genes are TRBV11-1 and TRBJ2-7. The chain's CDR3 is CASSTTREQYF.